This T cell receptor (beta chain) was recovered during a study of blood T cell repertoires in COVID-19. On the study more broadly: Sources were T cells, B-cell-depleted T cells, or PBMCs; the material itself was cDNA or gDNA.

Original processing notes: Nucleated cell number was recorded as an estimate derived from reference gene primer amplification. TCRdb's copy holds only in-frame clones and misses some; the assay was immunoSEQ multiplex PCR. That table supplies the V and J calls and clone size; D and trimming were determined from the DNA. The data show some 200,000 clones, almost 80% seen once. In germline, CDR1 is SGHTA, CDR2 FQGNSA. The CDR3 extends over 17 amino acids. Trimming took 5 bases from V and 2 from J, leaving 21 bases between them. The sequencing input was peripheral blood. The rearrangement links TRBV7-2 to TRBJ1-1; D perhaps matches TRBD1 (6 bases). This clonotype was sampled from a woman in her 70s with acute or convalescent COVID-19. The CDR3 bases are TGTGCCAGCAGCCGTCGGTTTGGGGCAGGGGTCAACACTGAAGCTTTCTTT. Its translation is CASSRRFGAGVNTEAFF.